This TCR beta chain emerged from a study of cytomegalovirus exposure and HLA in healthy donors. Overall study findings and caveats: Trimming of TCR beta V- and J-genes showed a link, identified in a later analysis, to a missense DCLRE1C variant.

This CDR3 region has 12 residues. Germline CDR1 SEHNR, CDR2 FQNEAQ (reference sequence). Trimming took off 1 base at V and 10 bases at J, with 8 bases between the two ends. This PCR relied on a set of 60 Vbeta primers and 13 Jbeta primers. The protocol was immunoSEQ multiplex PCR, while the TCRdb copy is restricted to in-frame clones and leaves out a portion. The table lists 70,000 to 95,000 clones, around three quarters of them singletons. A word on this clone: Its antigen is as yet unknown.

The chain links TRBV7-9 to TRBJ2-1, with D unresolved. The sequenced sample was PBMCs. The TCR was taken from a male donor in good health and CMV-seronegative. CDR3 in amino acids: CASSLERREQFF. The DNA for the CDR3 is TGTGCCAGCAGCTTAGAGAGGCGCGAGCAGTTCTTC.